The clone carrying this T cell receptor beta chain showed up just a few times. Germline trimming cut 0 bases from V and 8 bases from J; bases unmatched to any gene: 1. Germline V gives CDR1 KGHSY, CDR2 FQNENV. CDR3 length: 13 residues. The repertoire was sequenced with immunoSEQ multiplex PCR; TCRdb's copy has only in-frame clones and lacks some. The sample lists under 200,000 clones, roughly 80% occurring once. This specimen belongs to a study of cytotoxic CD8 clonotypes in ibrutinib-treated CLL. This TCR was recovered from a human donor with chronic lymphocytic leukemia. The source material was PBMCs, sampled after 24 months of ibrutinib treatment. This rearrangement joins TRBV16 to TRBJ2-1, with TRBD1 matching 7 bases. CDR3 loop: CASSQSGGHEQFF. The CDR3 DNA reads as TGTGCCAGCAGCCAATCAGGGGGCCATGAGCAGTTCTTC.